Sequencing of this TCR beta chain was carried out in a study of glioma-infiltrating T cells after dendritic cell vaccination. Noted time point: after dendritic cell vaccination, including at tumor progression/relapse. TCRdb keeps only in-frame clones here, not all; method: immunoSEQ multiplex PCR. The table has some 91,000 clones, roughly four fifths seen once. A few counts support this clone. Germline CDR1 MNHNS, CDR2 SASEGT. Trimming shortened V by 7 bases and J by 1 base, and 10 bases separated the two germline ends. The CDR3 loop spans 14 amino acids. This clonotype originated in a human donor with glioblastoma. The chain uses TRBV6-1 and TRBJ2-2, with D possibly being TRBD2 (6 bases). This sample comprised blood, obtained after dendritic cell vaccination. The CDR3: CASIPGGNTGELFF. The CDR3 DNA sequence: TGTGCCAGCATCCCCGGGGGGAACACCGGGGAGCTGTTTTTT.